These T cell receptor beta chains were read from a single sample in a study of CD8 T cells in ankylosing spondylitis. TCRdb re-called the 5' RACE reads through MiXCR, storing one row per CDR3 protein. The sample comprises approximately 350,000 distinct CDR3 sequences, more than 20% of which are singletons, and about 12% rests with the top ten. The sequenced sample was blood, either unsorted or a sorted T cell fraction (not recorded which). These TCRs come from a male donor with ankylosing spondylitis or in good health (not recorded which). Both conserved end residues are part of each CDR3. D genes are given only for firm matches. For some rows the clone size is stated as once, few or many, or as a class when expanded; others skip it.

J,D,size,V,CDR3,DNA
TRBJ2-7,TRBD1,.,TRBV28,CASSFSGTEGYEQYF,TGTGCCAGCAGTTTCTCCGGGACAGAAGGCTACGAGCAGTACTTC
TRBJ2-2,.,.,TRBV11-2,CASRLVPGTRDGELFF,TGTGCCAGCAGGCTCGTTCCTGGCACCCGGGACGGGGAGCTGTTTTTT
TRBJ2-3,.,few,TRBV7-9,CASSLPSGTLTQYF,TGTGCCAGCAGCCTTCCCTCGGGCACTCTTACGCAGTATTTT
TRBJ2-7,.,.,TRBV20-1,CSARVPFVPSYEQYF,TGCAGTGCTAGAGTGCCCTTTGTACCTTCCTACGAGCAGTACTTC
TRBJ2-7,.,many,TRBV12-3/TRBV12-4,CASSPRRNYEQYF,TGTGCCAGCAGCCCCCGACGGAACTACGAGCAGTACTTC
TRBJ2-3,.,.,TRBV9,CASSVSGDRLDTQYF,TGTGCCAGCAGCGTATCCGGGGATCGACTAGATACGCAGTATTTT
TRBJ2-5,TRBD1,few,TRBV27,CASRLVQGAVETQYF,TGTGCCAGCAGATTGGTCCAGGGGGCAGTGGAGACCCAGTACTTC
TRBJ2-7,TRBD1,few,TRBV28,CASSLAWTGDYEQYF,TGTGCCAGCAGTTTAGCTTGGACAGGGGATTACGAGCAGTACTTC
TRBJ2-7,.,few,TRBV11-2,CASSLAGGPPFNEQYF,TGTGCCAGCAGCTTAGCCGGGGGGCCACCGTTCAACGAGCAGTACTTC
TRBJ2-4,.,.,TRBV12-3/TRBV12-4,CASSSTLRGNIQYF,TGTGCCAGCAGTTCGACACTTCGGGGAAACATTCAGTACTTC
TRBJ2-4,.,.,TRBV20-1,CSARWEAKNIQYF,TGCAGTGCTAGATGGGAAGCCAAAAACATTCAGTACTTC
TRBJ2-3,.,few,TRBV2,CASSEGTQYF,TGTGCCAGCAGTGAGGGTACGCAGTATTTT
TRBJ2-2,.,.,TRBV5-1,CASSLAPQGPGELFF,TGCGCCAGCAGCTTGGCCCCGCAGGGCCCCGGGGAGCTGTTTTTT
TRBJ2-7,.,few,TRBV7-2,CASSLVGDPYEQYF,TGTGCCAGCAGCTTGGTAGGGGACCCCTACGAGCAGTACTTC
TRBJ1-2,TRBD1,many,TRBV12-3/TRBV12-4,CASSSHPTGADYGYTF,TGTGCCAGCAGTTCCCACCCTACAGGGGCCGACTATGGCTACACCTTC
TRBJ2-2,.,.,TRBV4-1,CASSRQGLSTGELFF,TGCGCCAGCAGCCGCCAGGGACTTTCCACCGGGGAGCTGTTTTTT
TRBJ2-7,.,.,TRBV6-1,CASSRRLGAYEQYF,TGTGCCAGCAGTCGCCGATTGGGTGCCTACGAGCAGTACTTC
TRBJ2-7,TRBD1,.,TRBV20-1,CSADRDRGDEQYF,TGCAGTGCAGACCGGGACAGGGGTGACGAGCAGTACTTC
TRBJ2-7,.,many,TRBV11-2,CASSLGSGRSYEQYF,TGTGCCAGCAGCTTAGGTTCAGGGAGGTCCTACGAGCAGTACTTC
TRBJ1-1,.,once,TRBV12-3/TRBV12-4,CASRLGALRAFF,TGTGCCAGCAGATTGGGGGCGCTTAGAGCTTTCTTT
TRBJ2-5,.,few,TRBV7-3,CASSLAGTGQETQYF,TGTGCCAGCAGCTTAGCGGGAACCGGCCAAGAGACCCAGTACTTC
TRBJ1-5,.,few,TRBV4-1,CASSQVGAEMNQPQHF,TGCGCCAGCAGCCAAGTGGGCGCTGAGATGAATCAGCCCCAGCATTTT
TRBJ2-5,.,.,TRBV11-2,CASSSWTDQETQYF,TGTGCCAGCAGCTCATGGACAGACCAAGAGACCCAGTACTTC
TRBJ2-3,.,many,TRBV12-3/TRBV12-4,CASTRDFSTDTQYF,TGTGCCAGCACCCGGGACTTCAGCACAGATACGCAGTATTTT
TRBJ2-1,.,few,TRBV7-9,CASSLEASNEQFF,TGTGCCAGCAGCTTAGAAGCCTCCAATGAGCAGTTCTTC
TRBJ2-2,.,.,TRBV12-3/TRBV12-4,CASSTTGLYTGELFF,TGTGCCAGCAGTACGACAGGACTCTACACCGGGGAGCTGTTTTTT
TRBJ1-2,.,few,TRBV29-1,CSVEDLPGGVSGYGYTF,TGCAGCGTTGAAGATCTTCCAGGAGGGGTATCGGGCTATGGCTACACCTTC
TRBJ2-7,.,few,TRBV27,CASSLIATYEQYF,TGTGCCAGCAGTTTAATTGCTACCTACGAGCAGTACTTC
TRBJ2-1,TRBD2,.,TRBV9,CASSVAKGLAGVYNEQFF,TGTGCCAGCAGCGTAGCTAAGGGACTAGCGGGGGTTTACAATGAGCAGTTCTTC
TRBJ2-5,TRBD1,few,TRBV20-1,CSASPDRGETQYF,TGCAGTGCTAGCCCGGACAGGGGAGAGACCCAGTACTTC
TRBJ2-3,.,many,TRBV6-6,CASSPLSTDTQYF,TGTGCCAGCAGCCCCCTGAGCACAGATACGCAGTATTTT
TRBJ2-7,.,.,TRBV5-1,CASSLEAGEQYF,TGCGCCAGCAGCTTGGAGGCAGGAGAGCAGTACTTC
TRBJ2-5,.,few,TRBV10-3,CAISESSMGGQETQYF,TGTGCCATCAGTGAGTCATCGATGGGAGGACAAGAGACCCAGTACTTC
TRBJ2-7,.,few,TRBV13,CASSLVGSGDEQYF,TGTGCCAGCAGCTTAGTTGGGTCGGGAGACGAGCAGTACTTC
TRBJ2-3,TRBD2,.,TRBV6-2/TRBV6-3,CASSYEGARASGGPTDTQYF,TGTGCCAGCAGTTACGAGGGGGCGCGGGCTAGCGGGGGCCCAACAGATACGCAGTATTTT
TRBJ2-3,.,few,TRBV7-9,CASKADTQYF,TGTGCCAGCAAGGCAGATACGCAGTATTTT
TRBJ2-5,.,once,TRBV4-1,CASSQPGGWQTQYF,TGCGCCAGCAGCCAACCAGGGGGGTGGCAGACCCAGTACTTC
TRBJ1-1,.,few,TRBV12-3/TRBV12-4,CASSFSADGNTEAFF,TGTGCCAGCAGTTTTTCCGCGGACGGGAACACTGAAGCTTTCTTT
TRBJ2-2,TRBD1,.,TRBV5-5,CASSKQGGELFF,TGTGCCAGCAGTAAACAGGGGGGGGAGCTGTTTTTT
TRBJ2-5,TRBD1,.,TRBV5-4,CASSSGQSSQETQYF,TGTGCCAGCAGCTCGGGACAGTCCAGCCAAGAGACCCAGTACTTC
TRBJ2-5,.,.,TRBV12-3/TRBV12-4,CASSPLGIQETQYF,TGTGCCAGCAGCCCGTTAGGGATACAAGAGACCCAGTACTTC
TRBJ2-2,.,few,TRBV11-3,CASTGGGELFF,TGTGCCAGTACGGGCGGCGGGGAGCTGTTTTTT
TRBJ2-3,.,.,TRBV10-1,CASSHKNRDTQYF,TGCGCCAGCAGCCACAAGAACAGGGATACGCAGTATTTT
TRBJ2-1,TRBD2,.,TRBV5-6,CASTQIAGGYNEQFF,TGTGCCAGCACCCAAATAGCGGGGGGGTACAATGAGCAGTTCTTC
TRBJ2-3,.,few,TRBV12-3/TRBV12-4,CASGWTVELVDTQYF,TGTGCCTCCGGATGGACAGTCGAATTAGTTGATACGCAGTATTTT
TRBJ2-5,.,.,TRBV12-3/TRBV12-4,CASSPGQLQETQYF,TGTGCCAGCAGCCCTGGACAGTTACAAGAGACCCAGTACTTC
TRBJ1-1,.,few,TRBV29-1,CSALGETEAFF,TGCAGCGCATTGGGGGAGACTGAAGCTTTCTTT
TRBJ2-5,TRBD2,.,TRBV7-9,CASSLNLAGAWETQYF,TGTGCCAGCAGCTTAAATCTAGCGGGGGCTTGGGAGACCCAGTACTTC
TRBJ2-1,TRBD1,.,TRBV7-9,CASSLTTGVNYNEQFF,TGTGCCAGCAGCTTAACGACAGGGGTAAACTACAATGAGCAGTTCTTC
TRBJ2-7,.,few,TRBV19,CASRERDTYSYEQYF,TGTGCCAGTAGAGAGAGGGACACCTATTCCTACGAGCAGTACTTC
TRBJ1-1,TRBD1,many,TRBV7-9,CASSLGRGLNTEAFF,TGTGCCAGCAGCTTAGGCAGGGGGCTGAACACTGAAGCTTTCTTT
TRBJ1-3,.,many,TRBV29-1,CSVAGEDTIYF,TGCAGCGTTGCTGGGGAAGACACCATATATTTT
TRBJ2-3,.,few,TRBV28,CASSAMGGGATDTQYF,TGTGCCAGCAGTGCCATGGGAGGGGGGGCGACAGATACGCAGTATTTT
TRBJ2-1,.,few,TRBV12-3/TRBV12-4,CASRNQGRTANEQFF,TGTGCCAGCAGGAATCAGGGAAGAACCGCCAATGAGCAGTTCTTC